A single sample is the source of the 14 T cell receptor beta chains below, sequenced in a study of T-cell memory formation after mild COVID-19. MiXCR, applied by TCRdb to the 5' RACE reads, yields one record per CDR3 protein. The sample consists of 300,000 to 350,000 distinct CDR3 sequences, roughly 19% of them appearing once. The sequenced sample was PBMCs or a T cell subset sorted from them (not recorded which). Every receptor here comes from a man younger than 35 who had mild COVID-19 (a few samples of this study predate the infection). Cell type and time point are not known.

The V call is TRBV5-6, the J call TRBJ2-2, with 8 bases fitting TRBD1. Germline assignment: CDR1 SGHDT and CDR2 YYEEEE. Trimming cost V 5 bases and J 4 bases; bases outside gene matches: 19. CDR3 size: 19 residues. The CDR3 DNA reads as TGTGCCAGCAGACTCCGGGACAGGTTCCCAAAGGCGAGCACCGGGGAGCTGTTTTTT. Protein sequence: CASRLRDRFPKASTGELFF.

V and J are TRBV18 and TRBJ2-3; unclear D gene. V shed 0 bases and J shed 1 base, with 11 bases lying between them. CDR3 length: 16 amino acids. The germline V gene has CDR1 KGHSH and CDR2 LQKENI. The CDR3 here is CASSPPFGSGTDTQYF. The DNA for the CDR3 is TGTGCCAGCTCACCACCATTTGGGTCGGGCACAGATACGCAGTATTTT.

The CDR3 DNA sequence: TGTGCCAGCAGCGCTCTAGCGGGGAGGGATACGCAGTATTTT. Translating gives CASSALAGRDTQYF. This chain joins TRBV9 and TRBJ2-3, with 9 bases fitting TRBD2. There are 14 residues in the CDR3. Germline CDR1 is SGDLS and CDR2 is YYNGEE. V shed 3 bases, J shed 6 bases, and the junction held 5 bases outside the gene matches.

This clonotype was counted only a few times. V is TRBV7-3 and J is TRBJ2-5, with a weak D call TRBD1 (6 bases). The CDR3 totals 13 residues. Trimming left V 5 bases short and J 5 bases short, with 12 bases between. Germline CDR1 SGHTA, CDR2 FQGTGA. As DNA, the CDR3 is TGTGCCAGCAGCCAACAGGGACGGGAGACCCAGTACTTC. Its translation is CASSQQGRETQYF.

This clonotype has more than one count but fewer than ten. The chain has TRBV5-1 and TRBJ2-7; 8 bases match TRBD1. CDR3 length: 15 residues. The germline V gene has CDR1 SGHRS and CDR2 YFSETQ. V lost 0 bases and J lost 2; bases outside the gene matches: 4. The chain's CDR3 is CASSLAPDRAYEQYF. The DNA for the CDR3 is TGCGCCAGCAGCTTGGCCCCGGACAGGGCCTACGAGCAGTACTTC.

This clonotype was counted a few times. This sequence joins TRBV3-1 and TRBJ2-3; D is unresolved. Per the germline V gene, CDR1 is LGHDT and CDR2 is YNNKEL (reference sequence). Trimming pared 7 bases from V and 1 base from J, leaving 9 bases between. The CDR3 extends over 13 amino acids. The CDR3 region has the DNA TGTGCCAGCATTCGACGGGGCACAGATACGCAGTATTTT. Translation: CASIRRGTDTQYF.

This clonotype was detected a few times. The chain uses TRBV25-1 and TRBJ2-5; 9 bases are shared with TRBD2. CDR3 length equals 14 residues. Germline CDR1 is MGHDK and CDR2 is SYGVNS. V shed 7 bases, J shed 3 bases, and the junction held 6 bases outside the gene matches. The CDR3 is CASKLSGGKETQYF. The CDR3, as DNA: TGTGCCAGCAAGCTGAGCGGGGGGAAAGAGACCCAGTACTTC.

This clonotype appeared a few times. The chain joins TRBV7-9 to TRBJ1-2, with 8 bases matching TRBD1. CDR3 length: 17 residues. V was clipped by 4 bases and J by 8 bases; unmatched bases: 18. The germline CDR1 and CDR2 sequences are SEHNR and FQNEAQ (reference sequence). In nucleotides, the CDR3 is TGTGCCAGCAGCTACCGCGGGTGGACAGGGAAAGGGCGAGGCTACACCTTC. Protein: CASSYRGWTGKGRGYTF.

This clonotype was seen a handful of times. V and J are TRBV7-9 and TRBJ1-4, with D uncertain. CDR1 SEHNR and CDR2 FQNEAQ come from the germline V gene (reference sequence). The germline V and J ends were trimmed by 0 bases and 3 bases, with 14 bases remaining between them. This CDR3 spans 17 amino acids. CDR3: CASSLATTLDPNEKLFF. The CDR3 bases are TGTGCCAGCAGCTTAGCGACAACGTTGGACCCTAATGAAAAACTGTTTTTT.

This chain connects TRBV10-2 to TRBJ2-2, with a possible D match to TRBD1 (5 bases). Trimming removed 8 bases at V and 3 bases at J, with 10 bases between. CDR3 length: 13 amino acids. CDR1 WSHSY and CDR2 SAAADI come from the germline V gene. CDR3 in amino acids: CASVRVDTGELFF. Written as DNA, the CDR3 is TGCGCCAGCGTCAGGGTGGACACCGGGGAGCTGTTTTTT.

This clonotype was recorded a few times. The V and J genes are TRBV5-6 and TRBJ1-1; 7 positions match TRBD1. Germline assignment: CDR1 SGHDT and CDR2 YYEEEE. Trimming took 0 bases from V and 4 from J; bases not matched to a gene: 3. The CDR3 spans 14 residues. CDR3 protein: CASSLEGQRTEAFF. The CDR3 DNA sequence: TGTGCCAGCAGCTTGGAGGGACAGCGCACTGAAGCTTTCTTT.

The sample holds many counts of this clonotype. V is TRBV12-3 or TRBV12-4 and J is TRBJ1-6, with D tentatively TRBD1 (5 bases). The CDR3 consists of 15 residues. The ends were cut back, 6 bases at V and 7 bases at J, with 16 bases in the middle. The CDR3 sequence is CASSSQGSVNSPLHF. Written as DNA, the CDR3 is TGTGCCAGCAGCTCCCAGGGTTCCGTGAATTCACCCCTCCACTTT.

This clonotype was observed a few times. CDR3 in DNA: TGCGCCAGCGGAAACAGGGGACACACAGATACGCAGTATTTT. Its protein is CASGNRGHTDTQYF. The chain carries TRBV5-1 and TRBJ2-3; 7 nucleotides align to TRBD1. Germline trimming cut 7 bases from V and 2 bases from J; bases unmatched to any gene: 7. The CDR3 is made up of 14 amino acids. Germline V gives CDR1 SGHRS, CDR2 YFSETQ.

The chain joins TRBV20-1 to TRBJ1-5, with D uncertain. CDR1 is DFQATT, CDR2 SNEGSKA, per germline (reference sequence). This CDR3 has 15 residues. V shed 0 bases and J shed 4 bases, with 13 bases lying between them. For the CDR3, the DNA is TGCAGTGCTAGAGATAGTCAGGTCCGTAATCAGCCCCAGCATTTT. Protein sequence: CSARDSQVRNQPQHF.